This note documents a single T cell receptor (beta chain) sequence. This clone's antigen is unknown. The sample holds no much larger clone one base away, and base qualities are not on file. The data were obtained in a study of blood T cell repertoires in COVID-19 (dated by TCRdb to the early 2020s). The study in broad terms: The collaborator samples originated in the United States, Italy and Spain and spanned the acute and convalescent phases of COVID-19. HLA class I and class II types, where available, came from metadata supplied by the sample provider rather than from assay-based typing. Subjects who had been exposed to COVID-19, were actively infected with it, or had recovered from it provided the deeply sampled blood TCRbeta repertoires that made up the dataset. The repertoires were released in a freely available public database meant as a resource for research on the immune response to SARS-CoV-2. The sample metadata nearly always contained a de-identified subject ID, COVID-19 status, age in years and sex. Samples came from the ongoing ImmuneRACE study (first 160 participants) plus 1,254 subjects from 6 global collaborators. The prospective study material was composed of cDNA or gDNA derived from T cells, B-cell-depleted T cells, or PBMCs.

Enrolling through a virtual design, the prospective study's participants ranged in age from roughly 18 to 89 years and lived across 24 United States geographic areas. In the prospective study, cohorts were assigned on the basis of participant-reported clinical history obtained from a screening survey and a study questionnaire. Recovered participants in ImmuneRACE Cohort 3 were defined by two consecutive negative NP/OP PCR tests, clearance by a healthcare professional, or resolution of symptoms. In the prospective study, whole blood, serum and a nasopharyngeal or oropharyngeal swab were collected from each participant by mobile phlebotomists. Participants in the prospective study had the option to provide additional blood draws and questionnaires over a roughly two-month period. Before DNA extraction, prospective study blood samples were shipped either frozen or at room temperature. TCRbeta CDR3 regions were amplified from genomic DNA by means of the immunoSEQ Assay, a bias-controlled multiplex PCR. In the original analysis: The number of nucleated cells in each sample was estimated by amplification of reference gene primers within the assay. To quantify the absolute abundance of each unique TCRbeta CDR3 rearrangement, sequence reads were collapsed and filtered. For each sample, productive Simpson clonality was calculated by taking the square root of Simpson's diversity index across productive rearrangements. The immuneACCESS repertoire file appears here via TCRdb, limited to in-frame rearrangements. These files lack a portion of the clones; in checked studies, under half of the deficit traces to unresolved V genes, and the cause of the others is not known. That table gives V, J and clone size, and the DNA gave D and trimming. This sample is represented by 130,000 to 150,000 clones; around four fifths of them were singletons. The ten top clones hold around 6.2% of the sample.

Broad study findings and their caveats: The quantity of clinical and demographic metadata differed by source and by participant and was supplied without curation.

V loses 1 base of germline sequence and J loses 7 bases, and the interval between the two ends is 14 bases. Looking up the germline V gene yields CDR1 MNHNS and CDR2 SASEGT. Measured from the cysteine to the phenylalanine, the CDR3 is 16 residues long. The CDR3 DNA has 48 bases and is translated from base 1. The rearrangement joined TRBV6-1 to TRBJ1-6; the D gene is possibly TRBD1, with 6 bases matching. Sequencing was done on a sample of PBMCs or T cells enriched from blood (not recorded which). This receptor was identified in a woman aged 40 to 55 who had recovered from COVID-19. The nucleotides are TGTGCCAGCAGTGAAGAGATCACAGGGCGGAATTCACCCCTCCACTTT. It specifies CASSEEITGRNSPLHF.